The source of this TCR beta chain is a study of blood T cell repertoires in COVID-19. Study details: The origin of the acute and convalescent COVID-19 samples was the United States, Italy and Spain. The cDNA or gDNA used as material had been derived from T cells, B-cell-depleted T cells, or PBMCs.

Cohort placement rested on clinical history that participants reported themselves. V was shortened by 5 bases and J by 2 bases, with 5 bases between the two germline ends. The CDR3 runs to 12 residues. In the authors' methods: Cell counts per sample came from amplifying reference gene primers. Sequencing was performed with immunoSEQ multiplex PCR; in TCRdb, only in-frame clones are kept and a portion is missing. From that table come the V and J calls and clone size; the DNA was used to work out D and trimming. The repertoire includes about 320,000 clones, roughly nine tenths of them detected once, and roughly 2.6% sits in the top ten.

The V call is TRBV12-3 or TRBV12-4, the J call TRBJ2-3; D is ambiguous. Sequenced: PBMCs or T cells enriched from blood (not recorded which). The sequence was collected from a man in his fifties or sixties who had recovered from COVID-19. CDR3 in amino acids: CASSRVTDTQYF. In DNA form, the CDR3 reads TGTGCCAGCAGTAGAGTCACAGATACGCAGTATTTT.